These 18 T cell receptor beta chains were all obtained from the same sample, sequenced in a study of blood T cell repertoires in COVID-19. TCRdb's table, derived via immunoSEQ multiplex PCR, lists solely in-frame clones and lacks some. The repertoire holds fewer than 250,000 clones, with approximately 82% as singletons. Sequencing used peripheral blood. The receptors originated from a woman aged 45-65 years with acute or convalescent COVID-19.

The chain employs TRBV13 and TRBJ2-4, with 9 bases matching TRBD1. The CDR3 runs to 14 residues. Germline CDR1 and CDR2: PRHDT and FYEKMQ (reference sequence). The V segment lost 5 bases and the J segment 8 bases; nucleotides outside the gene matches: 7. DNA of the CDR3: TGTGCCAGCAGCGGAACAGGGGGCGAAGACATTCAGTACTTC. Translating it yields CASSGTGGEDIQYF.

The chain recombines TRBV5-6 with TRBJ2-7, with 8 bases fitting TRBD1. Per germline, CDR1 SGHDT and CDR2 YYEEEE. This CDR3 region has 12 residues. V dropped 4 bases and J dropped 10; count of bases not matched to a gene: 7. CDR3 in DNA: TGTGCCAGCAGCCCGGGGACAGGCCGCCAGTACTTC. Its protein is CASSPGTGRQYF. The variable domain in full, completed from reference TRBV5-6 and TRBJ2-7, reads DAGVTQSPTHLIKTRGQQVTLRCSPKSGHDTVSWYQQALGQGPQFIFQYYEEEERQRGNFPDRFSGHQFPNYSSELNVNALLLGDSALYLCASSPGTGRQYFGPGTRLTVT.

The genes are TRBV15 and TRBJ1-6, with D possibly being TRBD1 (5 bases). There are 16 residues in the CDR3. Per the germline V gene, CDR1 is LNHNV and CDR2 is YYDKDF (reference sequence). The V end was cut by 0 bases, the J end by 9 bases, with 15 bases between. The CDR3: CATSREGGAGGSPLHF. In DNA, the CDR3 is TGTGCCACCAGCAGAGAAGGAGGGGCCGGGGGTTCACCCCTCCACTTT.

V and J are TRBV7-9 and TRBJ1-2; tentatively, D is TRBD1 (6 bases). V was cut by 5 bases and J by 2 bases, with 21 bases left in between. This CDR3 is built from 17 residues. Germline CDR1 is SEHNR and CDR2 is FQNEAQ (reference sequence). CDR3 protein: CASSLRGEGSINYGYTF. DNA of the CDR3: TGTGCCAGCAGCCTAAGGGGGGAGGGTTCGATCAACTATGGCTACACCTTC.

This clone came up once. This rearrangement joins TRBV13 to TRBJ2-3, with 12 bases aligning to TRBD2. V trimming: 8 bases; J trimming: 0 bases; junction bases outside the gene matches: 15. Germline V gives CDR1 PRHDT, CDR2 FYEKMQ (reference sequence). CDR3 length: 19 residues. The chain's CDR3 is CASFPRATSGRWSTDTQYF. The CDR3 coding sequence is TGTGCCAGCTTCCCGCGTGCGACTAGCGGGAGATGGAGCACAGATACGCAGTATTTT.

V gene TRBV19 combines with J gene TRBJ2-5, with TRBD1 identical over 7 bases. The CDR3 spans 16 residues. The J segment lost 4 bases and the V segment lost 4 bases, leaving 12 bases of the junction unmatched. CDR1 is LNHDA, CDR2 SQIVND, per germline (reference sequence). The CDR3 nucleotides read TGTGCCAGTAGTACGTTGACAGGGACCGCAAGAGAGACCCAGTACTTC. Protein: CASSTLTGTARETQYF.

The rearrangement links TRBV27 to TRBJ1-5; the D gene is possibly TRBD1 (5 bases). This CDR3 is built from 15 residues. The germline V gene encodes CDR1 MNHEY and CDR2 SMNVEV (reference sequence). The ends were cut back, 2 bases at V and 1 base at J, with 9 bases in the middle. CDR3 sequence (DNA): TGTGCCAGCAGTTTAGTCGCAGGGAGCAATCAGCCCCAGCATTTT. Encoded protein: CASSLVAGSNQPQHF.

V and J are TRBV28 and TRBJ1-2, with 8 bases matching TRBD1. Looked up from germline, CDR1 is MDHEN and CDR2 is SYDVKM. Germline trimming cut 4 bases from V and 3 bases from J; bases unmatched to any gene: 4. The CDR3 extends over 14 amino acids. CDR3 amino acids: CASSSGGADYGYTF. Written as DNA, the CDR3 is TGTGCCAGCAGTTCAGGGGGCGCTGACTATGGCTACACCTTC.

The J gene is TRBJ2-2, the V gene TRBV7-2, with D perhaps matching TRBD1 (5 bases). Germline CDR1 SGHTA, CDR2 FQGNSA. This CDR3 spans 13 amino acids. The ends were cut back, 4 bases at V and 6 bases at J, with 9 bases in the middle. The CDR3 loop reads CASSYQGSGELFF. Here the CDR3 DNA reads TGTGCCAGCAGCTACCAGGGTTCCGGGGAGCTGTTTTTT.

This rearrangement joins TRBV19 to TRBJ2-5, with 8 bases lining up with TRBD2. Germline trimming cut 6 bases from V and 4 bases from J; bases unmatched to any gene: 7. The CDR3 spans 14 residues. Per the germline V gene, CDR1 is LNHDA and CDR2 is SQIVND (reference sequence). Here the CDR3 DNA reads TGTGCCAGTAGCACTAGCGGTGGAGGAGAGACCCAGTACTTC. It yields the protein CASSTSGGGETQYF.

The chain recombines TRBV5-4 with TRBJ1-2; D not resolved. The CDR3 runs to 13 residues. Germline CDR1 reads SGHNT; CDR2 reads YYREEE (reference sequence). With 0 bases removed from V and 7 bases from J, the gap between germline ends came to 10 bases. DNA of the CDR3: TGTGCCAGCAGCTTGGCCATTGGCGGTGGCTACACCTTC. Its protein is CASSLAIGGGYTF.

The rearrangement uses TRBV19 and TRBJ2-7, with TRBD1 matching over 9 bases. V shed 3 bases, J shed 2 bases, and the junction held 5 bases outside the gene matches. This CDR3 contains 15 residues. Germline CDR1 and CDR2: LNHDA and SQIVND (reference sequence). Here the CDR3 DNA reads TGTGCCAGTAGTATTCAGGACAGGGGAACCTACGAGCAGTACTTC. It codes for CASSIQDRGTYEQYF.

The CDR3 bases are TGTGCCAGCCAAGACGTCGGGGCAGATACGCAGTATTTT. It yields the protein CASQDVGADTQYF. This chain uses TRBV6-5 with TRBJ2-3; weak D call: TRBD2 (5 bases). Germline CDR1 and CDR2: MNHEY and SVGAGI. Trimming cost V 8 bases and J 4 bases, with 13 bases left between them. The length of the CDR3 is 13 residues.

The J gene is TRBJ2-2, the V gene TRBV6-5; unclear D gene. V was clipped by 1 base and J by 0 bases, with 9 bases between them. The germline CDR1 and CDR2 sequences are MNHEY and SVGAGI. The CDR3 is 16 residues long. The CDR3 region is CASSYWLRANTGELFF. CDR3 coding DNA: TGTGCCAGCAGTTACTGGTTAAGAGCGAACACCGGGGAGCTGTTTTTT.

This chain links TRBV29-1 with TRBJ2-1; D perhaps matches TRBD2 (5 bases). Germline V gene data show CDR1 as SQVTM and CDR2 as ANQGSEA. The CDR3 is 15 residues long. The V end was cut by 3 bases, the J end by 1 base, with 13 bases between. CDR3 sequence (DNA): TGCAGCGTTGACAGCCTCCCGGGGTCCTACAATGAGCAGTTCTTC. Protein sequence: CSVDSLPGSYNEQFF.

The CDR3, as DNA: TGTGCCAGTAGAATATGGAGCTCTGGAAACACCATATATTTT. Translating it yields CASRIWSSGNTIYF. The rearrangement joins TRBV19 to TRBJ1-3, with no clear D. V was cut by 6 bases and J by 0 bases, with 9 bases left in between. This CDR3 contains 14 residues. Germline assignment: CDR1 LNHDA and CDR2 SQIVND (reference sequence).

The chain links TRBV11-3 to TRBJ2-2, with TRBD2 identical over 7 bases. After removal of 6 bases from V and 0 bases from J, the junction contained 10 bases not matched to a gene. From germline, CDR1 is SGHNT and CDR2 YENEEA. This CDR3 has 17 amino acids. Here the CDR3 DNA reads TGTGCCAGCAGTTCGGGGACTACCCGAGCGAACACCGGGGAGCTGTTTTTT. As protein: CASSSGTTRANTGELFF.

The CDR3 DNA reads as TGTGCCAGCAGTTACACCGATGCCGGTGAGCAGTTCTTC. As protein: CASSYTDAGEQFF. This sequence joins TRBV6-2 or TRBV6-3 and TRBJ2-1; unclear D gene. This CDR3 spans 13 amino acids. Germline V CDR1 and CDR2: MNHEY, SVGEGT. V was trimmed by 2 bases and J by 9 bases, leaving 11 bases between them.